The 30 T cell receptor beta chains below all came from one sample that was sequenced in a study of T cells in tuberculosis. The time point was: new active TB diagnosis, blood taken before or within 7 days of starting treatment. Here immunoSEQ multiplex PCR was the method, and the copy in TCRdb shows in-frame clones only, minus some. The table has about 35,000 clones, around 92% seen once. Sequences were derived from PBMCs, sampled at tuberculosis diagnosis. The receptors derive from an adult with tuberculosis. Some clones in this sample may be carry-over from other donors' samples.

The chain is built from TRBV9 and TRBJ1-4; D gene unclear. Germline values: CDR1 SGDLS, CDR2 YYNGEE. With 4 bases removed from V and 8 bases from J, the gap between germline ends came to 15 bases. CDR3 length equals 14 residues. The DNA for the CDR3 is TGTGCCAGCAGCCTTGATGGGAGAGGGGAAAAACTGTTTTTT. Protein: CASSLDGRGEKLFF.

The V gene is TRBV19, the J gene TRBJ1-1; possible D gene TRBD1, 5 bases. The CDR3 is made up of 18 amino acids. CDR1 is LNHDA, CDR2 SQIVND, per germline (reference sequence). Trimming cost V 3 bases and J 5 bases, with 25 bases left between them. The CDR3 spells CASSIGRGTLAGVTEAFF. The CDR3 nucleotides read TGTGCCAGTAGTATCGGGCGGGGCACCTTAGCGGGAGTGACTGAAGCTTTCTTT.

The V call is TRBV4-2, the J call TRBJ2-4; TRBD2 aligns across 11 bases. After removal of 0 bases from V and 1 base from J, the junction contained 14 bases not matched to a gene. The CDR3 length is 21 residues. In germline, CDR1 is LGHNA, CDR2 YNFKEQ. The CDR3 DNA follows: TGTGCCAGCAGCCAAGACCCCCCGGGTAGCGGGGGGGCTGTTGCCAAAAACATTCAGTACTTC. It encodes CASSQDPPGSGGAVAKNIQYF.

The chain combines TRBV4-1 with TRBJ2-7; 8 bases agree with TRBD2. The CDR3 has 15 residues. The ends lost 0 bases at V and 3 bases at J; junction bases unmatched: 4. Germline-derived CDR1 and CDR2 are MGHRA and YSYEKL. CDR3 sequence: CASSQDGGASYEQYF. CDR3 in DNA: TGCGCCAGCAGCCAAGACGGGGGGGCCAGCTACGAGCAGTACTTC.

V and J are TRBV5-6 and TRBJ1-1; 11 bases align to TRBD1. This CDR3 spans 13 amino acids. V shed 4 bases, J shed 10 bases, and the junction held 6 bases outside the gene matches. Germline assignment: CDR1 SGHDT and CDR2 YYEEEE. The CDR3 loop is CASSAGTGGVAFF. The CDR3 region has the DNA TGTGCCAGCAGCGCCGGGACAGGGGGTGTAGCTTTCTTT.

The DNA of the CDR3 is TGTGCCAGCTCACCACCCGCATTTCGGACAGGCGATTCACCCCTCCACTTT. It is translated as CASSPPAFRTGDSPLHF. The chain recombines TRBV18 with TRBJ1-6, with 7 bases identical to TRBD1. This CDR3 contains 17 residues. Germline V gene sequence: CDR1 KGHSH, CDR2 LQKENI. V dropped 0 bases and J dropped 8; count of bases not matched to a gene: 10.

The J gene is TRBJ2-3, the V gene TRBV4-1, with a tentative D call TRBD2 (7 bases). The CDR3 sequence is 16 residues long. CDR1 MGHRA and CDR2 YSYEKL come from the germline V gene. V gave up 0 bases and J gave up 4 bases, with 14 bases separating them. CDR3 loop: CASSQEWGGGADTQYF. CDR3 bases: TGCGCCAGCAGCCAAGAATGGGGGGGCGGGGCAGATACGCAGTATTTT.

V usage is TRBV9 and J usage is TRBJ2-7, with D perhaps TRBD1 (5 bases). This CDR3 comprises 14 residues. Germline-derived CDR1 and CDR2 are SGDLS and YYNGEE. Trimming cost V 4 bases and J 6 bases, with 17 bases left between them. The CDR3 nucleotides read TGTGCCAGCAGCTCCAGGGCCTCCGTGGCCGAGCAGTACTTC. Translating it yields CASSSRASVAEQYF.

V usage is TRBV19 and J usage is TRBJ2-7; 14 bases match TRBD2. CDR3 length: 17 amino acids. The V and J ends lost 5 bases and 3 bases, in that order; junction bases with no gene match: 9. Germline-derived CDR1 and CDR2 are LNHDA and SQIVND (reference sequence). CDR3 residues: CASSPRGLAGERYEQYF. The CDR3 DNA follows: TGTGCCAGTAGTCCCAGGGGACTAGCGGGGGAACGCTACGAGCAGTACTTC.

Remarks on this clone: The limits of the CDR3 on the DNA are not certain, so only TCRdb's listed CDR3 is given. The genes are TRBV21-1 and TRBJ2-3; no DNA check was done on the table's D call, TRBD2. TRBV21-1 is tagged as a pseudogene. The CDR3 extends over 17 residues, inclusive of both ends. This CDR3 reads CASSKARVGSGTDTQYF.

V is TRBV29-1 and J is TRBJ2-2, with D unclear. Germline values: CDR1 SQVTM, CDR2 ANQGSEA. The CDR3 extends over 15 amino acids. The V end was cut by 0 bases, the J end by 3 bases, with 11 bases between. CDR3 loop: CSVEDPPLHTGELFF. CDR3 nucleotide sequence: TGCAGCGTTGAAGATCCCCCCCTCCACACCGGGGAGCTGTTTTTT.

The chain links TRBV2 to TRBJ1-2; D gene uncertain. V shed 4 bases and J shed 0 bases, with 12 bases lying between them. The CDR3 covers 15 residues. The germline gives CDR1 SNHLY, CDR2 FYNNEI. The CDR3 spells CASSGQAPANYGYTF. The CDR3 DNA reads TGTGCCAGCAGTGGGCAGGCACCAGCTAACTATGGCTACACCTTC. Full variable domain (remainder filled in from reference TRBV2 and TRBJ1-2): EPEVTQTPSHQVTQMGQEVILRCVPISNHLYFYWYRQILGQKVEFLVSFYNNEISEKSEIFDDQFSVERPDGSNFTLKIRSTKLEDSAMYFCASSGQAPANYGYTFGSGTRLTVV.

The chain employs TRBV5-1 and TRBJ2-7; 7 bases line up with TRBD1. The germline gives CDR1 SGHRS, CDR2 YFSETQ. The J segment lost 7 bases and the V segment lost 0 bases, leaving 4 bases of the junction unmatched. This CDR3 has 13 residues. The CDR3, as DNA: TGCGCCAGCAGCTTGGAAGGGGGCGGGGAGCAGTACTTC. This sequence encodes CASSLEGGGEQYF.

The CDR3 spells CAISGRDRVSAYEQYF. The CDR3 DNA sequence: TGTGCCATCAGTGGCCGGGACAGGGTTTCGGCCTACGAGCAGTACTTC. The V and J genes are TRBV10-3 and TRBJ2-7, with 9 bases identical to TRBD1. Trimming at V came to 4 bases and at J to 2 bases, leaving 9 bases not matched to a gene. The CDR3 has 16 residues. From germline, CDR1 is ENHRY and CDR2 SYGVKD.

V usage is TRBV7-9 and J usage is TRBJ1-5; weak D call: TRBD1 (6 bases). Trimming shortened V by 7 bases and J by 6 bases, and 13 bases separated the two germline ends. Germline V gives CDR1 SEHNR, CDR2 FQNEAQ (reference sequence). The CDR3 contains 13 residues. The CDR3 coding sequence is TGTGCCAGCACCAACAGGGTGTCTCAGCCCCAGCATTTT. It specifies CASTNRVSQPQHF.

This chain links TRBV14 with TRBJ2-3, with 10 bases aligning to TRBD2. The CDR3 length is 16 residues. V trimming: 4 bases; J trimming: 0 bases; junction bases outside the gene matches: 4. The germline V gene encodes CDR1 SGHDN and CDR2 FVKESK. The CDR3 DNA follows: TGTGCCAGCAGCCCTAGCGGGGGCTATAGCACAGATACGCAGTATTTT. Translating it yields CASSPSGGYSTDTQYF.

The chain employs TRBV11-2 and TRBJ1-4; D ambiguous. Looked up from germline, CDR1 is SGHAT and CDR2 is FQNNGV. The CDR3 consists of 15 residues. The V end was cut by 1 base, the J end by 8 bases, with 14 bases between. The CDR3 nucleotides are TGTGCCAGCAGCTTAGGGGCCCCCTTTGGGGAAAAACTGTTTTTT. This sequence encodes CASSLGAPFGEKLFF.

This rearrangement joins TRBV15 to TRBJ1-5; D not resolved. Trimming stripped 3 bases from V and 4 bases from J, with 10 bases between. The CDR3 length is 14 residues. Germline lookup yields CDR1 LNHNV and CDR2 YYDKDF (reference sequence). CDR3 in DNA: TGTGCCACCAGCAGCAGACGGGAAAATCAGCCCCAGCATTTT. It is translated as CATSSRRENQPQHF.

V and J are TRBV5-1 and TRBJ2-1; 13 bases match TRBD2. The V gene end was trimmed by 2 bases and the J gene end by 6 bases; junction bases not matched to a gene: 2. This CDR3 is built from 15 residues. Germline V gives CDR1 SGHRS, CDR2 YFSETQ. The CDR3: CASSLLAGGPNEQFF. The DNA of the CDR3 is TGCGCCAGCAGCTTACTAGCGGGGGGGCCCAATGAGCAGTTCTTC.

Here the CDR3 reads CASSMPRQFQDEKLFF. The CDR3 bases are TGTGCCAGTAGTATGCCCCGACAGTTTCAAGATGAAAAACTGTTTTTT. This chain connects TRBV19 to TRBJ1-4, with D perhaps matching TRBD1 (5 bases). CDR3 length: 16 amino acids. V lost 3 bases and J lost 6, with 17 bases in between. Germline-derived CDR1 and CDR2 are LNHDA and SQIVND (reference sequence).

This chain joins TRBV12-5 and TRBJ1-3; a possible D gene is TRBD1 (6 bases). The V end was cut by 5 bases, the J end by 2 bases, with 19 bases between. CDR3 size: 17 residues. Germline V gene sequence: CDR1 LGHNT, CDR2 FRNRAP. CDR3 sequence: CASGRFIQGLTGNTIYF. In DNA form, the CDR3 reads TGTGCTAGTGGTCGATTCATACAGGGTTTGACTGGAAACACCATATATTTT.

The J gene is TRBJ2-2, the V gene TRBV7-7; D possibly corresponds to TRBD2 (5 bases). Per the germline V gene, CDR1 is SSHAT and CDR2 is FNYEAQ (reference sequence). There are 15 residues in the CDR3. Trimming left V 5 bases short and J 4 bases short, with 14 bases between. CDR3 in DNA: TGTGCCAGCAGCGCCACTAGTTCAGGCACCGGGGAGCTGTTTTTT. It is translated as CASSATSSGTGELFF.

The chain has TRBV5-1 and TRBJ1-1, with D possibly TRBD1 on 6 matching bases. The CDR3 contains 14 residues. Germline-derived CDR1 and CDR2 are SGHRS and YFSETQ. Trimming took off 1 base at V and 5 bases at J, with 12 bases between the two ends. CDR3 coding DNA: TGCGCCAGCAGCTTGACAGGGTTTGGGACTGAAGCTTTCTTT. Translating it yields CASSLTGFGTEAFF. Supplemented by reference TRBV5-1 and TRBJ1-1, the full variable domain reads KAGVTQTPRYLIKTRGQQVTLSCSPISGHRSVSWYQQTPGQGLQFLFEYFSETQRNKGNFPGRFSGRQFSNSRSEMNVSTLELGDSALYLCASSLTGFGTEAFFGQGTRLTVV.

The chain joins TRBV10-3 to TRBJ2-2, with D possibly TRBD2 on 5 matching bases. Germline CDR1 and CDR2: ENHRY and SYGVKD. V was clipped by 7 bases and J by 6 bases, with 12 bases between them. The CDR3 length is 13 residues. The CDR3 region is CAITSRESGELFF. The CDR3 DNA is TGTGCCATCACTTCAAGGGAGTCCGGGGAGCTGTTTTTT.

The rearrangement links TRBV30 to TRBJ1-2; 9 nucleotides align to TRBD1. The CDR3 has 15 residues. V dropped 0 bases and J dropped 5; count of bases not matched to a gene: 7. Germline values: CDR1 GTSNPN, CDR2 SVGIG (reference sequence). Written as DNA, the CDR3 is TGTGCCTGGAGTGTATTCGGGGACAGGGTGTATGGCTACACCTTC. It yields the protein CAWSVFGDRVYGYTF.

Written as DNA, the CDR3 is TGCAGCGTTGTCCAGGGTGGCACCGGGGAGCTGTTTTTT. Translating gives CSVVQGGTGELFF. The chain employs TRBV29-1 and TRBJ2-2; weak D call: TRBD1 (5 bases). The germline CDR1 and CDR2 sequences are SQVTM and ANQGSEA. V was shortened by 4 bases and J by 4 bases, with 10 bases between the two germline ends. The CDR3 extends over 13 amino acids.

This clone was observed a few times. The chain uses TRBV12-2 and TRBJ1-6; the table calls TRBD1, which could not be checked here. TRBV12-2 is reported as a pseudogene. The CDR3 sequence is 17 residues long. CDR3 nucleotides: TGTGCAAGTCGCCTAACAGGGTCAAGCTCCTATAATTCACCCCTCCACTTT. Translating it yields CASRLTGSSSYNSPLHF.

The J gene is TRBJ2-2, the V gene TRBV9; 8 bases are a match to TRBD2. V shed 0 bases, J shed 4 bases, and the junction held 5 bases outside the gene matches. CDR1 and CDR2 (germline): SGDLS, YYNGEE. This CDR3 has 16 residues. The CDR3 bases are TGTGCCAGCAGCGTAGCGGGGGGGCCCGGCACCGGGGAGCTGTTTTTT. Amino acids: CASSVAGGPGTGELFF.

The chain employs TRBV13 and TRBJ1-3; 9 bases align to TRBD1. From germline, CDR1 is PRHDT and CDR2 FYEKMQ (reference sequence). The CDR3 sequence is 16 residues long. With V trimmed by 0 bases and J by 10 bases, 10 bases remained unmatched. CDR3 protein: CASSLGRTGVLRTIYF. CDR3 DNA: TGTGCCAGCAGCTTAGGAAGGACAGGGGTCCTGAGGACCATATATTTT. Using reference TRBV13 and TRBJ1-3 for the parts outside the CDR3, the full variable domain is AAGVIQSPRHLIKEKRETATLKCYPIPRHDTVYWYQQGPGQDPQFLISFYEKMQSDKGSIPDRFSAQQFSDYHSELNMSSLELGDSALYFCASSLGRTGVLRTIYFGEGSWLTVV.

The rearrangement joins TRBV29-1 to TRBJ1-2; possibly TRBD1 for D (5 bases). The CDR3 is 12 residues long. The ends were cut back, 5 bases at V and 8 bases at J, with 15 bases in the middle. The germline gives CDR1 SQVTM, CDR2 ANQGSEA. The CDR3: CSVSQGMGGYTF. The CDR3 region has the DNA TGCAGCGTTAGCCAGGGAATGGGAGGCTACACCTTC.